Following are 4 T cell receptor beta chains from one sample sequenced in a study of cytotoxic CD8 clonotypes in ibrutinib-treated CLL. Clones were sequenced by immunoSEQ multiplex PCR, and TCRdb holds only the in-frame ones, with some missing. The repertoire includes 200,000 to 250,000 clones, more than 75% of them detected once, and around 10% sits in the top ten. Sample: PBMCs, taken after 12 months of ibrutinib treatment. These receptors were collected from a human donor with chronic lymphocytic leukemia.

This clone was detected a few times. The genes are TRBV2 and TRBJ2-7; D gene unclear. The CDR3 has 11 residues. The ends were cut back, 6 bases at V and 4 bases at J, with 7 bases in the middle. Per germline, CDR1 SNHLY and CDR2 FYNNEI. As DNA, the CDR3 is TGTGCCAGCAGAGTTCGGTACGAGCAGTACTTC. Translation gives CASRVRYEQYF.

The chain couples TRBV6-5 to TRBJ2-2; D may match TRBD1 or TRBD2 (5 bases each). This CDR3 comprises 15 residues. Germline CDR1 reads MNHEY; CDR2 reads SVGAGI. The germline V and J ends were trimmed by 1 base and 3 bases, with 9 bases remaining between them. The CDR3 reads CASSYLGVDTGELFF. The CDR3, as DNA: TGTGCCAGCAGTTACTTGGGGGTTGACACCGGGGAGCTGTTTTTT.

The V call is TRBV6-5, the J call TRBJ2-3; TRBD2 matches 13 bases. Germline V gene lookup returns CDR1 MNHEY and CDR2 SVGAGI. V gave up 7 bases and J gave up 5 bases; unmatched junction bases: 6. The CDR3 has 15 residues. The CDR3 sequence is CASIGLAGEGDTQYF. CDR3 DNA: TGTGCCAGCATTGGACTAGCGGGAGAGGGAGATACGCAGTATTTT.

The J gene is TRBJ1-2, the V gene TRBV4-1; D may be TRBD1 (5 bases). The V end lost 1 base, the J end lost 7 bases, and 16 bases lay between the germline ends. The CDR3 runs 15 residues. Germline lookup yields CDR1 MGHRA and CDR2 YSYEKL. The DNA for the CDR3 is TGCGCCAGCAGCCAAGTTTTAGCCTCCGGGGGTGGCTACACCTTC. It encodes CASSQVLASGGGYTF.